In this sample, the clone carrying this T cell receptor beta chain turned up many times. Its matching antigen is unknown. TCRdb itself ran the RT-PCR reads through MiXCR, one entry per CDR3 protein. This sample yields approximately 160,000 distinct CDR3 sequences, of which approximately 11% are seen a single time; roughly 40% belongs to the top ten. This CDR3 has 12 residues. The V and J ends lost 4 bases and 7 bases, in that order; junction bases with no gene match: 3. Germline V lookup: CDR1 SEHNR, CDR2 FQNEAQ (reference sequence). The data derive from a study of response to subunit inactivated influenza vaccine. Regarding the study as a whole: Seasonal influenza vaccination, on each occasion, was suggested by the authors to recruit few new T cells.

The chain couples TRBV7-9 to TRBJ1-1; 7 nucleotides line up with TRBD1. The clonotype originates from a man aged 50-75 years who received an inactivated influenza vaccine. Sample: CD8+ T cells sorted from PBMCs, taken around 2 years after vaccination. The CDR3 spells CASSSGQVEAFF. In DNA form, the CDR3 reads TGTGCCAGCAGCTCCGGACAGGTTGAAGCTTTCTTT.